A selection of T cell receptor beta chains follows, all from one sample in a study of beta chain features in type 1 diabetes. Some clones are missing from TCRdb's copy, which holds only in-frame ones; the method was immunoSEQ multiplex PCR. The table records a few hundred thousand clones, about 12% of them present only once. The source material was naive CD4+ T cells from blood. The receptors originated from a woman under 30 with type 1 diabetes. The CDR3 runs from the conserved cysteine through the conserved F or W. Each record gives: D gene, J gene, V gene, clone size, CDR3 DNA, CDR3 protein. D genes are given only for firm matches. Expanded clones get a size class; other rows say once, few or many, or leave the size out.

D gene: -; J gene: TRBJ2-1; V gene: TRBV10-3; clone size: -; CDR3 DNA: TGTGCCATACGGACAGCAAACAATGAGCAGTTCTTC; CDR3 protein: CAIRTANNEQFF
D gene: -; J gene: TRBJ2-1; V gene: TRBV30; clone size: few; CDR3 DNA: TGTGCCTGGGGCCCGGGTAGACTCTACAATGAGCAGTTCTTC; CDR3 protein: CAWGPGRLYNEQFF
D gene: TRBD1; J gene: TRBJ2-2; V gene: TRBV7-2; clone size: few; CDR3 DNA: TGTGCCAGCTCACACAGGGGGCTCACCGGGGAGCTGTTTTTT; CDR3 protein: CASSHRGLTGELFF
D gene: -; J gene: TRBJ1-2; V gene: TRBV4-3; clone size: -; CDR3 DNA: TGCGCCAGCAGCCACACCGCCGGGTCTCGTTCAAGTGGCTACACCTTC; CDR3 protein: CASSHTAGSRSSGYTF
D gene: TRBD2; J gene: TRBJ2-1; V gene: TRBV9; clone size: few; CDR3 DNA: TGTGCCAGCAGCGTAGGAGGGACTAGCCCCAATGAGCAGTTCTTC; CDR3 protein: CASSVGGTSPNEQFF
D gene: TRBD2; J gene: TRBJ2-7; V gene: TRBV4-1; clone size: -; CDR3 DNA: TGCGCCAGCAGCCAGGGACTAGCGGGAGCCCCCTCCTACGAGCAGTACTTC; CDR3 protein: CASSQGLAGAPSYEQYF
D gene: -; J gene: TRBJ2-1; V gene: TRBV4-1; clone size: -; CDR3 DNA: TGCGCCAGCAGCCAAGATCTCGACTTCTCCTACAATGAGCAGTTCTTC; CDR3 protein: CASSQDLDFSYNEQFF
D gene: -; J gene: TRBJ1-1; V gene: TRBV7-2; clone size: -; CDR3 DNA: TGTGCCAGCAGCCACAGACAGGCTCCTGAAGCTTTCTTT; CDR3 protein: CASSHRQAPEAFF
D gene: TRBD1; J gene: TRBJ1-6; V gene: TRBV5-6; clone size: -; CDR3 DNA: TGTGCCAGCAGCTTCCGGACAGGGATTGGCTCACCCCTCCACTTT; CDR3 protein: CASSFRTGIGSPLHF
D gene: TRBD1; J gene: TRBJ1-1; V gene: TRBV7-2; clone size: few; CDR3 DNA: TGTGCCAGCAGCCCTACCGGGACAGGGAACACTGAAGCTTTCTTT; CDR3 protein: CASSPTGTGNTEAFF
D gene: TRBD2; J gene: TRBJ2-1; V gene: TRBV5-4; clone size: -; CDR3 DNA: TGTGCCAGCAGCTTGCGGGGGGATGAGCAGTTCTTC; CDR3 protein: CASSLRGDEQFF
D gene: TRBD2; J gene: TRBJ2-1; V gene: TRBV10-3; clone size: few; CDR3 DNA: TGTGCCATCAGTGAGAATCTAGCGGGGGAGCAGTTCTTC; CDR3 protein: CAISENLAGEQFF
D gene: -; J gene: TRBJ1-1; V gene: TRBV7-2; clone size: few; CDR3 DNA: TGTGCCAGCAGCTTACCACCGGGGACTGAAGCTTTCTTT; CDR3 protein: CASSLPPGTEAFF